One sample yielded the 6 T cell receptor beta chains listed below, sequenced in a study of regulatory T cells in long-lasting Graves disease. Time point meaning: newly diagnosed GD, antithyroid drugs for less than 3 months. The TCR library was prepared using RNA isolated from PBMCs. CDR3-region Arm-PCR and iRepertoire HTBI primers produced the TCR beta libraries. From the multiplex PCR reads, TCRdb called clonotypes with MiXCR, one entry per CDR3 protein. The table records 350,000 to 550,000 distinct CDR3 sequences, 14% of them present only once. These data also featured in a second study, about T cells in Graves' hyperthyroidism and ophthalmopathy.

The starting material was peripheral blood mononuclear cells (PBMCs), obtained at new diagnosis, from a patient treated with antithyroid drugs. All receptors derive from a woman between 50 and 59 years old with Graves disease.

This clonotype was counted at least ten times. The chain recombines TRBV5-8 with TRBJ1-1, with a possible D match to TRBD1 (6 bases). The CDR3 length is 14 residues. With 5 bases removed from V and 4 bases from J, the gap between germline ends came to 15 bases. Germline V gives CDR1 SGHTS, CDR2 YDEGEE. The CDR3 region has the DNA TGTGCCAGCAGTTGGGGTGGGGGCGTCACTGAAGCTTTCTTT. It specifies CASSWGGGVTEAFF.

This clonotype was seen many times. This rearrangement joins TRBV29-1 to TRBJ2-1; 7 positions agree with TRBD1. CDR3 length: 18 amino acids. The J segment lost 9 bases and the V segment lost 2 bases, leaving 22 bases of the junction unmatched. Germline loops: CDR1 SQVTM, CDR2 ANQGSEA. CDR3 sequence reads: CSVERAGRPARQGGEQFF. Here the CDR3 DNA reads TGCAGCGTTGAAAGGGCCGGCCGTCCTGCACGACAGGGCGGTGAGCAGTTCTTC.

This chain connects TRBV24-1 to TRBJ2-6; D assignment may be TRBD1 or TRBD2 (6 bases each). Germline CDR1 and CDR2: KGHDR and SFDVKD. There are 16 residues in the CDR3. Trimming shortened V by 7 bases and J by 4 bases, and 16 bases separated the two germline ends. The chain's CDR3 is CATSSLGGAGANVLTF. The DNA of the CDR3 is TGTGCCACCAGCTCTCTCGGGGGCGCCGGGGCCAACGTCCTGACTTTC.

The chain joins TRBV5-8 to TRBJ2-3, with 8 bases identical to TRBD2. CDR1 is SGHTS, CDR2 YDEGEE, per germline. Trimming removed 5 bases from V and 2 bases from J; junction bases left unmatched: 7. This CDR3 region has 15 residues. The CDR3 nucleotides are TGTGCCAGCAGACCAGCGGGAGCGGTCACAGATACGCAGTATTTT. This codes for CASRPAGAVTDTQYF.

The chain carries TRBV3-1 and TRBJ2-1, with TRBD2 identical over 10 bases. The CDR3 loop spans 17 amino acids. Trimming removed 4 bases from V and 7 bases from J; junction bases left unmatched: 13. Germline V gives CDR1 LGHDT, CDR2 YNNKEL (reference sequence). For the CDR3, the DNA is TGTGCCAGCAGCCGCTCTAGGCTAGCGGGAGTCTTAAATGAGCAGTTCTTC. Amino acid sequence: CASSRSRLAGVLNEQFF.

This clonotype showed up just a few times. The chain uses TRBV5-5 and TRBJ1-6, with TRBD1 matching over 8 bases. Germline lookup yields CDR1 SGHKS and CDR2 YYEKEE (reference sequence). The V segment lost 6 bases and the J segment 14 bases; nucleotides outside the gene matches: 13. The CDR3 contains 14 residues. The chain's CDR3 is CASTAGQGFASLHF. For the CDR3, the DNA is TGTGCCAGCACCGCCGGACAGGGCTTCGCGTCCCTCCACTTT.